A selection of T cell receptor beta chains follows, all from one sample in a study of T-cell memory formation after mild COVID-19. Via MiXCR, TCRdb re-called the 5' RACE reads, giving one row per CDR3 protein. Of a few hundred thousand distinct CDR3 sequences detected, roughly 21% appear once; the ten largest clones hold around a fifth. Sequenced sample: PBMCs or a T cell subset sorted from them (not recorded which). These receptors came from a man between 18 and 29 years old who had mild COVID-19 (a few samples of this study predate the infection). Cell type and time point are not known. Both conserved end residues are trimmed from each CDR3.

v_call	j_call	cdr3_aa
TRBV30	TRBJ2-3	AWSVWAGGSTDTQY
TRBV6-2/TRBV6-3	TRBJ1-5	ASRTGDQPQH
TRBV6-2/TRBV6-3	TRBJ2-5	ASRSHQPTDRGRETQY
TRBV7-3	TRBJ2-4	ASSLNGGIQY
TRBV29-1	TRBJ1-1	SVEEVGSLTNTEAF
TRBV6-5	TRBJ1-1	ASSFPGGDTEAF
TRBV7-3	TRBJ1-1	ASSPGGSEAF
TRBV6-6	TRBJ2-3	ASSYPLRGFSTDTQY
TRBV7-2	TRBJ1-5	ASSPYGPQPQH
TRBV6-2/TRBV6-3	TRBJ1-5	ASRKGGSDNQPQH
TRBV6-5	TRBJ1-1	ASSYSEGREAF
TRBV10-3	TRBJ1-6	AISEDRDPPLH
TRBV7-2	TRBJ2-1	ASSLNQPIGYNEQF
TRBV6-5	TRBJ2-1	ASSYAPGQGKDEQF
TRBV24-1	TRBJ2-4	ATSDRRQGGGAKNIQY
TRBV7-9	TRBJ2-5	ASSGPVVQETQY
TRBV18	TRBJ2-7	ASSPGAQGRYEQY
TRBV7-9	TRBJ2-5	ASGEVGVYQETQY
TRBV7-2	TRBJ2-3	ASSTKGHPDTQY
TRBV24-1	TRBJ2-3	ATSDFQGGTDTQY
TRBV18	TRBJ2-1	ASSPSGRGEQF
TRBV4-1	TRBJ1-2	ASSWGEAGHYGYT
TRBV10-3	TRBJ1-1	AISAQGTEAF
TRBV12-3/TRBV12-4	TRBJ1-5	ASSFEWGDQPQH
TRBV9	TRBJ2-1	ASSGAGLAGSTYNEQF
TRBV19	TRBJ1-1	ASSIHYEAF
TRBV7-2	TRBJ2-7	ASSLVGGGREQY
TRBV11-2	TRBJ2-7	ASSFQGTYEQY
TRBV5-1	TRBJ1-4	ASREGSTGENEKLF
TRBV7-3	TRBJ1-1	ASRMTGGTEAF
TRBV12-3/TRBV12-4	TRBJ1-5	ASSLRGREPQH
TRBV12-3/TRBV12-4	TRBJ1-2	ASSRDRGLYGYT
TRBV7-9	TRBJ2-3	ASSSGLHSTDTQY
TRBV5-5	TRBJ1-1	ASSVDRGLTEAF
TRBV5-1	TRBJ1-6	ASSWDRGDSPLH
TRBV20-1	TRBJ1-1	SGQGMNTEAF